This T cell receptor beta chain is drawn from a study of Graves' ophthalmopathy and Graves' hyperthyroidism. Regarding the study as a whole: At about 69% sensitivity and approximately 72% specificity, the model predicted progression of the ophthalmopathy.

The study excluded patients with other autoimmune diseases, uncontrolled infections, pregnancy or lactation. RNA served as the template for amplifying TCR beta CDR3 regions. The library came from an HTBI-primed first-round RT-PCR and a second-round multiplex PCR. MiXCR, run by TCRdb on the multiplex PCR reads, gives a single entry per CDR3 protein. The sample has roughly 1.1 million distinct CDR3 sequences; around a third are singletons. V gave up 4 bases and J gave up 0 bases, with 6 bases separating them. This CDR3 is 13 amino acids long. Germline V gene lookup returns CDR1 SSHAT and CDR2 FNYEAQ (reference sequence). This clonotype was detected many times. The target antigen is unknown.

This TCR derives from an adult man with Graves' hyperthyroidism. Source material: peripheral blood or thyroid tissue (not recorded which). The chain links TRBV7-7 to TRBJ2-5; the D is unclear. DNA of the CDR3: TGTGCCAGCAGCTCCGGATACCAAGAGACCCAGTACTTC. Translating it yields CASSSGYQETQYF.